These 22 T cell receptor beta chains were all obtained from the same sample, sequenced in a study of T-cell memory formation after mild COVID-19. From the 5' RACE reads, TCRdb called clonotypes with MiXCR, one entry per CDR3 protein. This table holds roughly 150,000 distinct CDR3 sequences, around 15% found once. The specimen sequenced was PBMCs or a T cell subset sorted from them (not recorded which). Receptors originate from an adult woman who had mild COVID-19 (a few samples of this study predate the infection). Cell type and time point are not known.

The V and J genes are TRBV12-3 or TRBV12-4 and TRBJ1-2; TRBD1 is a possible D gene (6 bases). This CDR3 comprises 13 residues. The germline V and J ends were trimmed by 5 bases and 4 bases, with 11 bases remaining between them. The chain's CDR3 is CASSGGQIYGYTF. CDR3 sequence (DNA): TGTGCCAGCAGTGGAGGACAGATCTATGGCTACACCTTC.

This clonotype was detected a few times. V and J are TRBV12-3 or TRBV12-4 and TRBJ2-1, with a possible D match to TRBD1 (6 bases). V was shortened by 3 bases and J by 7 bases, with 13 bases between the two germline ends. The CDR3 spans 14 residues. CDR3 bases: TGTGCCAGCAGTTTTGGACCAGGGGTTAATGAGCAGTTCTTC. Encoded protein: CASSFGPGVNEQFF.

This clonotype appeared a single time. Sequence at one end of the junction differs from germline and may be a read error. This rearrangement joins TRBV4-3 to TRBJ2-5, with 8 bases aligning to TRBD2. This CDR3 comprises 13 residues. Per germline, CDR1 LGHNA and CDR2 YSLEER. The CDR3 reads CASSQLAGETQYF. Here the CDR3 DNA reads TGCGCCAGCAGCCAACTAGCGGGTGAGACACAGTACTTC.

This clonotype was detected many times. This chain connects TRBV5-1 to TRBJ2-5, with 7 nucleotides matching TRBD1. Germline assignment: CDR1 SGHRS and CDR2 YFSETQ. CDR3 length equals 16 residues. Losses at the gene ends were 0 bases for V and 4 bases for J; bases not matched to a gene: 9. The CDR3, as DNA: TGCGCCAGCAGCTTGGTAGGGGGCCAGCTCGGAGAGACCCAGTACTTC. Amino acid sequence: CASSLVGGQLGETQYF.

The sample holds many counts of this clonotype. The genes are TRBV7-6 and TRBJ2-7, with 9 bases aligning to TRBD2. CDR3 length: 14 residues. Germline V gene lookup returns CDR1 SGHVS and CDR2 FNYEAQ. The ends lost 6 bases at V and 2 bases at J; junction bases unmatched: 5. The CDR3 DNA follows: TGTGCCAGCAGTATAGCGGGAGAAACCTACGAGCAGTACTTC. It is translated as CASSIAGETYEQYF.

The genes are TRBV7-2 and TRBJ2-1; 7 positions agree with TRBD1. The germline V gene encodes CDR1 SGHTA and CDR2 FQGNSA. The CDR3 is 16 amino acids. V shed 0 bases, J shed 4 bases, and the junction held 6 bases outside the gene matches. The CDR3 region is CASSLAPQGVYNEQFF. The CDR3 nucleotides read TGTGCCAGCAGCTTAGCCCCCCAGGGGGTTTACAATGAGCAGTTCTTC.

This clonotype was seen only a few times. V and J are TRBV12-3 or TRBV12-4 and TRBJ1-4; 7 nucleotides match TRBD1. CDR3 length: 13 residues. With 7 bases clipped from V and 5 bases from J, the junction kept 4 bases outside the gene matches. CDR3 DNA: TGTGCCAGCACCGGACAGGTCAATGAAAAACTGTTTTTT. This translates into CASTGQVNEKLFF.

This clonotype was observed a handful of times. The J gene is TRBJ2-7, the V gene TRBV3-1, with 8 positions matching TRBD2. The length of the CDR3 is 16 residues. V shed 0 bases, J shed 0 bases, and the junction held 4 bases outside the gene matches. CDR1 is LGHDT, CDR2 YNNKEL, per germline (reference sequence). The CDR3 region has the DNA TGTGCCAGCAGCCAAGATGCAGCGGGGGCCTCCTACGAGCAGTACTTC. It codes for CASSQDAAGASYEQYF.

V is TRBV20-1 and J is TRBJ2-1; D perhaps matches TRBD2 (6 bases). V dropped 4 bases and J dropped 4 bases, with 11 bases sitting between them. Germline CDR1 is DFQATT and CDR2 is SNEGSKA (reference sequence). The CDR3 loop spans 13 amino acids. CDR3: CSATTGGYNEQFF. The CDR3 coding sequence is TGCAGTGCTACTACCGGGGGTTACAATGAGCAGTTCTTC.

The chain joins TRBV27 to TRBJ2-7, with TRBD1 matching over 10 bases. V lost 4 bases, J lost 7 bases, and 7 bases stayed unmatched. The CDR3 is 14 amino acids. The germline gives CDR1 MNHEY, CDR2 SMNVEV (reference sequence). The CDR3 sequence: CASSSRDRGIEQYF. In DNA, the CDR3 is TGTGCCAGCAGTTCTCGGGACAGGGGTATAGAGCAGTACTTC.

This chain links TRBV12-3 or TRBV12-4 with TRBJ2-6; 9 nucleotides agree with TRBD1. V was clipped by 6 bases and J by 0 bases; unmatched bases: 9. The CDR3 contains 18 residues. CDR3 amino acids: CASRTQGAQSSGANVLTF. DNA of the CDR3: TGTGCCAGCAGGACACAGGGGGCTCAGAGCTCTGGGGCCAACGTCCTGACTTTC.

This clonotype was found a few times. The rearrangement links TRBV12-3 or TRBV12-4 to TRBJ1-1, with D tentatively TRBD1 (5 bases). The CDR3 sequence is 14 residues long. V gave up 2 bases and J gave up 3 bases, with 10 bases separating them. CDR3 in amino acids: CASSLRGPYTEAFF. CDR3 DNA sequence: TGTGCCAGCAGTTTAAGGGGACCCTACACTGAAGCTTTCTTT.

The chain carries TRBV12-3 or TRBV12-4 and TRBJ2-3; D is possibly TRBD1 or TRBD2 (6 bases each). The CDR3 runs 14 residues. V lost 10 bases to trimming and J lost 6 bases, with 20 bases between them. The CDR3 spells CANAVGAGRDTQYF. The CDR3 region has the DNA TGTGCCAACGCGGTGGGGGCAGGGAGGGATACGCAGTATTTT.

This clonotype was seen more than once but under ten times. This chain links TRBV20-1 with TRBJ2-1; the D gene is possibly TRBD2 (6 bases). Germline values: CDR1 DFQATT, CDR2 SNEGSKA (reference sequence). Deletions cut 1 base from V and 4 bases from J, with 17 bases between. This CDR3 region has 16 residues. CDR3 nucleotides: TGCAGTGCTAGAGGAACGGACTACGGGCTTTACAATGAGCAGTTCTTC. This codes for CSARGTDYGLYNEQFF.

V usage is TRBV12-3 or TRBV12-4 and J usage is TRBJ1-3, with D unclear. Trimming took 2 bases from V and 4 from J, leaving 12 bases between them. CDR3 length: 15 amino acids. The CDR3, as DNA: TGTGCCAGCAGTTTACAAGGGCCAGTCGGAAACACCATATATTTT. This codes for CASSLQGPVGNTIYF.

The chain couples TRBV5-1 to TRBJ1-3, with D possibly being TRBD1 (6 bases). The CDR3 consists of 16 residues. Germline-derived CDR1 and CDR2 are SGHRS and YFSETQ. The V gene lost 3 bases and the J gene lost 0 bases, with 13 bases spanning the gap. CDR3 in amino acids: CASSSGGFGSGNTIYF. In nucleotides, the CDR3 is TGCGCCAGCAGCTCTGGGGGCTTTGGCTCTGGAAACACCATATATTTT.

V gene TRBV19 combines with J gene TRBJ2-2; D is unresolved. The CDR3 consists of 13 residues. CDR1 is LNHDA, CDR2 SQIVND, per germline (reference sequence). Deletions cut 7 bases from V and 1 base from J, with 7 bases between. The CDR3 region is CASNWMNTGELFF. The CDR3 DNA reads TGTGCCAGTAATTGGATGAACACCGGGGAGCTGTTTTTT.

This clonotype turned up a few times. J is TRBJ2-7 and V is TRBV5-1; D gene unclear. Germline CDR1 SGHRS, CDR2 YFSETQ. CDR3 length: 11 amino acids. V was trimmed by 0 bases and J by 7 bases, leaving 5 bases between them. In DNA, the CDR3 is TGCGCCAGCAGCTTGGAAAGGGAGCAGTACTTC. Translating it yields CASSLEREQYF.

The rearrangement links TRBV20-1 to TRBJ2-7; tentative D call: TRBD1 (5 bases). Germline loops: CDR1 DFQATT, CDR2 SNEGSKA (reference sequence). Trimming removed 1 base at V and 4 bases at J, with 11 bases between. The CDR3 spans 13 residues. The chain's CDR3 is CSARVAAGYEQYF. The CDR3 DNA reads as TGCAGTGCTAGAGTCGCCGCAGGGTACGAGCAGTACTTC.

The gene calls are TRBV20-1 and TRBJ1-4; D might be TRBD1 (6 bases). Germline lookup yields CDR1 DFQATT and CDR2 SNEGSKA (reference sequence). The CDR3 is made up of 14 amino acids. The V gene lost 6 bases and the J gene lost 6 bases, with 17 bases spanning the gap. Here the CDR3 reads CSARMGAADEKLFF. CDR3 nucleotide sequence: TGCAGTGCCAGGATGGGGGCGGCAGATGAAAAACTGTTTTTT.

J is TRBJ2-7 and V is TRBV7-2, with 10 bases fitting TRBD2. This CDR3 contains 18 residues. The germline gives CDR1 SGHTA, CDR2 FQGNSA. With V trimmed by 2 bases and J by 2 bases, 12 bases remained unmatched. CDR3 loop: CASSLTGLAEEGAYEQYF. DNA for the CDR3: TGTGCCAGCAGCTTAACCGGACTAGCGGAGGAGGGGGCCTACGAGCAGTACTTC.

The chain couples TRBV12-3 or TRBV12-4 to TRBJ2-1; 12 bases fit TRBD2. V was pared by 2 bases and J by 9 bases, with 8 bases of the junction left unmatched. This CDR3 has 16 amino acids. The CDR3 spells CASSLQGLAGNSEQFF. DNA of the CDR3: TGTGCCAGCAGTTTACAAGGACTAGCGGGGAATAGTGAGCAGTTCTTC.